The 6 T cell receptor beta chains given below trace back to one sample, sequenced in a study of control samples from healthy donors and cancer patients. Some clones are missing from TCRdb's copy, which holds only in-frame ones; the method was immunoSEQ multiplex PCR. The table lists 50,000 to 70,000 clones, 70% to 90% of them singletons. The sample was blood. The receptors come from a man aged 45-65 years in good health.

The rearrangement uses TRBV3-1 (or the pseudogene TRBV3-2) and TRBJ1-6; possibly TRBD1 for D (6 bases). The V end was cut by 2 bases, the J end by 10 bases, with 12 bases between. The CDR3 contains 14 residues. CDR1 is LGHDT and CDR2 is YNNKEL in the germline V gene (reference sequence). CDR3 DNA: TGTGCCAGCAGCCAAAGCCCAGGGGAATCACCCCTCCACTTT. Encoded protein: CASSQSPGESPLHF.

CDR3 sequence: CASSKKMVVKEETGELFF. As DNA, the CDR3 is TGTGCCAGCAGCAAAAAAATGGTAGTAAAGGAGGAAACCGGGGAGCTGTTTTTT. This chain connects TRBV21-1 to TRBJ2-2; TRBD2, the table's D call, lacks a check against the DNA. TRBV21-1 is a documented pseudogene. There are 18 residues in the CDR3.

The chain uses TRBV7-3 and TRBJ2-1; a possible D gene is TRBD1 (6 bases). Deletions cut 2 bases from V and 3 bases from J, with 8 bases between. This CDR3 has 14 amino acids. In germline, CDR1 is SGHTA, CDR2 FQGTGA. In DNA, the CDR3 is TGTGCCAGCAGCTTAGACAGGTTCTACAATGAGCAGTTCTTC. Its protein product is CASSLDRFYNEQFF.

In nucleotides, the CDR3 is TGTGCCAGTAGTAGGACTAGCGGGAGGGCCGGGGAGACCCAGTACTTC. Its translation is CASSRTSGRAGETQYF. V is TRBV19 and J is TRBJ2-5, with TRBD2 matching over 15 bases. V shed 4 bases and J 5 bases; nucleotides not matched to a gene: 5. This CDR3 is 16 amino acids long. Germline V CDR1 and CDR2: LNHDA, SQIVND (reference sequence).

There are a few counts of this clone. The V and J genes are TRBV28 and TRBJ2-1, with 13 bases identical to TRBD2. With V trimmed by 7 bases and J by 0 bases, 15 bases remained unmatched. CDR1 MDHEN and CDR2 SYDVKM come from the germline V gene. The CDR3 has 20 amino acids. The CDR3: CASNPLWTSGSGSSYNEQFF. CDR3 bases: TGTGCCAGCAACCCGCTTTGGACTAGCGGGAGCGGGAGCTCCTACAATGAGCAGTTCTTC.

The sample holds one count of this clone. The CDR3 region is CASSPATDQYF. The CDR3 coding sequence is TGTGCCAGCAGCCCGGCGACGGATCAGTATTTT. The chain joins TRBV7-2 to TRBJ2-3; D unresolved. The V and J ends lost 5 bases and 12 bases respectively, with 12 bases between them. CDR1 and CDR2 from the germline V gene are SGHTA and FQGNSA. The CDR3 runs 11 residues.